A single T cell receptor beta chain is shown here with its context. What it binds is not known. The CDR3 is 13 amino acids. Per the germline V gene, CDR1 is SQVTM and CDR2 is ANQGSEA. V was shortened by 6 bases and J by 7 bases, with 13 bases between the two germline ends. PCR was performed a second time for roughly 7 to 12 cycles using a sample-barcoded 5' primer and a J-beta primer mix. Every molecule of cDNA carried a tag from a template-switch adaptor with 12 random nucleotides. TCRdb used MiXCR to reprocess the 5' RACE reads, holding one entry per CDR3 protein. The sample carries 1.2 million to 1.5 million distinct CDR3 sequences, approximately 59% recorded once. This sample is drawn from a study of blood T cells in healthy people across ages. The donors, aged about 6 to 100, were healthy Caucasians from Russia. Per-sample PBMC isolation yielded at least 6 million cells. The study's findings and limits: Fewer expanded clones and more diversity marked long-lived versus aged donors.

Sequenced input: blood. The sequence came from a man aged 18-30 years in good health. This chain joins TRBV29-1 and TRBJ1-6, with D tentatively TRBD1 (6 bases). CDR3 nucleotides: TGCAGCGTCGGGGGACAAAGAAATTCACCCCTCCACTTT. Protein sequence: CSVGGQRNSPLHF. Combining the CDR3 with reference TRBV29-1 and TRBJ1-6 gives the whole variable domain SAVISQKPSRDICQRGTSLTIQCQVDSQVTMMFWYRQQPGQSLTLIATANQGSEATYESGFVIDKFPISRPNLTFSTLTVSNMSPEDSSIYLCSVGGQRNSPLHFGNGTRLTVT.